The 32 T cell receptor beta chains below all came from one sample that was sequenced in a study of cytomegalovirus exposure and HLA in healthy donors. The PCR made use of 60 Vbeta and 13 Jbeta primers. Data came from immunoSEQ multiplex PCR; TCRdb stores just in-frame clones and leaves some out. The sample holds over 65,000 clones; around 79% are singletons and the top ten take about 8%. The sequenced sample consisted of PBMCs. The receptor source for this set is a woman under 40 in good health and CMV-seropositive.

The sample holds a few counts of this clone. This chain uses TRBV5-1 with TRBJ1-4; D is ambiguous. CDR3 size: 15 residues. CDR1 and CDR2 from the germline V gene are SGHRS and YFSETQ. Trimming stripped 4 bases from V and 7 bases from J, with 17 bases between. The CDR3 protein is CASSQEALGSEKLFF. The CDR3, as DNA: TGCGCCAGCAGCCAGGAGGCCCTGGGGAGTGAAAAACTGTTTTTT. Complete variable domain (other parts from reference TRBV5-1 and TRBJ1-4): KAGVTQTPRYLIKTRGQQVTLSCSPISGHRSVSWYQQTPGQGLQFLFEYFSETQRNKGNFPGRFSGRQFSNSRSEMNVSTLELGDSALYLCASSQEALGSEKLFFGSGTQLSVL.

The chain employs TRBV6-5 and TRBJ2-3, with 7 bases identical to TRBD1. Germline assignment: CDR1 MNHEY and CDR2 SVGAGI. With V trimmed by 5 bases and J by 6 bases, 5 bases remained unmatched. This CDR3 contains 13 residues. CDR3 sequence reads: CASSTGVFDTQYF. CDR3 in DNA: TGTGCCAGCAGTACAGGGGTGTTCGATACGCAGTATTTT.

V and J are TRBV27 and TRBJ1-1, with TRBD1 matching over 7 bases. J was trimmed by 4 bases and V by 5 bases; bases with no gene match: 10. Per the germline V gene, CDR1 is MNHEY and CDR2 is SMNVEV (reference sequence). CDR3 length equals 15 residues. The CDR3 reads CASSPRRQGGTEAFF. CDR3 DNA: TGTGCCAGCAGTCCGCGCCGGCAGGGGGGCACTGAAGCTTTCTTT.

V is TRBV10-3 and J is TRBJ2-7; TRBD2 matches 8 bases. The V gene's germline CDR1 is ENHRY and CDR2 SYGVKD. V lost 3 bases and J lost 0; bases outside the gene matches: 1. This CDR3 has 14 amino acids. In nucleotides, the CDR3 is TGTGCCATCAGTGACCTAGCGGGCTCCTACGAGCAGTACTTC. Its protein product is CAISDLAGSYEQYF.

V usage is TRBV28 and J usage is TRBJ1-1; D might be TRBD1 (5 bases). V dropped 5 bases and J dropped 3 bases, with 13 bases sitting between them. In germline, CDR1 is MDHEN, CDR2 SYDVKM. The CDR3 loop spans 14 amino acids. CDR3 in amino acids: CASSRWGGYTEAFF. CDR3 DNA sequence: TGTGCCAGCAGTCGTTGGGGGGGTTACACTGAAGCTTTCTTT.

The CDR3 sequence: CASSFSGSYNEQFF. The CDR3 nucleotides read TGTGCCAGCAGCTTTAGCGGCTCCTACAATGAGCAGTTCTTC. The chain uses TRBV7-6 and TRBJ2-1; TRBD2 is a possible D gene (6 bases). The germline CDR1 and CDR2 sequences are SGHVS and FNYEAQ. Trimming cost V 3 bases and J 0 bases, with 6 bases left between them. The CDR3 length is 14 residues.

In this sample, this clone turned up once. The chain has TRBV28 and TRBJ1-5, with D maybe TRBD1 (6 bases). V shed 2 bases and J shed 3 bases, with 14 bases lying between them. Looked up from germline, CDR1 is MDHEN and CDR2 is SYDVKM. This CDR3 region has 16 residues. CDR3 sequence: CASSLGQGYFNQPQHF. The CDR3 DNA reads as TGTGCCAGCAGTTTAGGCCAGGGGTATTTCAATCAGCCCCAGCATTTT.

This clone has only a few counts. CDR3 region: CASSERWTGNYEQYF. The CDR3 bases are TGTGCCAGCAGTGAAAGGTGGACAGGGAACTACGAGCAGTACTTC. This sequence joins TRBV2 and TRBJ2-7, with 8 bases matching TRBD1. This CDR3 is 15 amino acids long. The ends lost 2 bases at V and 3 bases at J; junction bases unmatched: 6. CDR1 and CDR2 from the germline V gene are SNHLY and FYNNEI.

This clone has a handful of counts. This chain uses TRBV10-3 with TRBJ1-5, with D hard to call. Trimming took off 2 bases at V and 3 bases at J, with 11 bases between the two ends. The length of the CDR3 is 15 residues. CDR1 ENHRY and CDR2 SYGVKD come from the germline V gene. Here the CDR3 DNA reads TGTGCCATCAGTGAGGGCAGTGGTTCCAATCAGCCCCAGCATTTT. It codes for CAISEGSGSNQPQHF.

The CDR3 reads CASSPRQGYQPQHF. CDR3 in DNA: TGTGCCAGCAGTCCAAGACAGGGCTATCAGCCCCAGCATTTT. The chain employs TRBV2 and TRBJ1-5; 7 positions match TRBD1. Germline V gene data show CDR1 as SNHLY and CDR2 as FYNNEI. With V trimmed by 5 bases and J by 5 bases, 6 bases remained unmatched. The CDR3 loop spans 14 amino acids.

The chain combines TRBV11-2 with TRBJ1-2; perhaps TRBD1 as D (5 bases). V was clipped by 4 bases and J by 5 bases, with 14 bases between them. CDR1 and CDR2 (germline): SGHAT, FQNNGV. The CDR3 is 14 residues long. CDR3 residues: CASSSPPGLYGYTF. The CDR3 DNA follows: TGTGCCAGCAGCTCCCCTCCGGGACTTTATGGCTACACCTTC.

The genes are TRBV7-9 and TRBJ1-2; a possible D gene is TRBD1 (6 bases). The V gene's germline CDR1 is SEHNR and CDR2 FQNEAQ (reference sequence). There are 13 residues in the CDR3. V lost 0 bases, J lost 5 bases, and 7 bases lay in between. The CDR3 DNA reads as TGTGCCAGCAGCTTAGCGCAGGGGTATGGCTACACCTTC. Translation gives CASSLAQGYGYTF.

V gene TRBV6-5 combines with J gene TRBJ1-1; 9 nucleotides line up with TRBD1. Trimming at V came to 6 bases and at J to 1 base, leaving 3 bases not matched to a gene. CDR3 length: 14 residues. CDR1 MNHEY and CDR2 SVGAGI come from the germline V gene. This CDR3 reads CASRSGQGNTEAFF. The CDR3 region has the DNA TGTGCCAGCAGATCGGGACAGGGGAACACTGAAGCTTTCTTT.

CDR3 DNA: TGTGCCAGTACCCCATGGGGGGACAACTATGGCTACACCTTC. It specifies CASTPWGDNYGYTF. The gene calls are TRBV19 and TRBJ1-2; weak D call: TRBD1 (5 bases). The CDR3 covers 14 residues. Germline CDR1 is LNHDA and CDR2 is SQIVND (reference sequence). Trimming took off 7 bases at V and 2 bases at J, with 14 bases between the two ends. The full variable domain, completed using reference TRBV19 and TRBJ1-2, is DGGITQSPKYLFRKEGQNVTLSCEQNLNHDAMYWYRQDPGQGLRLIYYSQIVNDFQKGDIAEGYSVSREKKESFPLTVTSAQKNPTAFYLCASTPWGDNYGYTFGSGTRLTVV.

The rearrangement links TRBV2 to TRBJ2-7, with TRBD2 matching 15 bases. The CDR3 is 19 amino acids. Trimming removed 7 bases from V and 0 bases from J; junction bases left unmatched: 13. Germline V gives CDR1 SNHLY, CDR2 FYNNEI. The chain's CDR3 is CASKPLGLAGGLHSYEQYF. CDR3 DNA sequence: TGTGCCAGCAAGCCCCTCGGACTAGCGGGAGGGCTCCACTCCTACGAGCAGTACTTC.

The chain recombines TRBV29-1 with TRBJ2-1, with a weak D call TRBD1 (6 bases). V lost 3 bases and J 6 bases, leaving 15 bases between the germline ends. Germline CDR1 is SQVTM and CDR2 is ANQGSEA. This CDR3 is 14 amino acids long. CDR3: CSVDRTGKANEQFF. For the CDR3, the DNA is TGCAGCGTTGACCGAACAGGGAAGGCCAATGAGCAGTTCTTC.

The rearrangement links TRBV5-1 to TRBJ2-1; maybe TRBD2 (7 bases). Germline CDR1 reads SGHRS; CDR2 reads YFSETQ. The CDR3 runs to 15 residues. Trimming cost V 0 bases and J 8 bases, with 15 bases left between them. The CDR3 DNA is TGCGCCAGCAGCTTGGTCTGGGGGGAGGGGGATGAGCAGTTCTTC. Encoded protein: CASSLVWGEGDEQFF.

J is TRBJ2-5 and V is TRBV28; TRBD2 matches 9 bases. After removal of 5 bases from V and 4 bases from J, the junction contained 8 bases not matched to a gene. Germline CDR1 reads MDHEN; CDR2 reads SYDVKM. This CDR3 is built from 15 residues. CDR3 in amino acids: CASSTRGGAGETQYF. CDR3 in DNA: TGTGCCAGCAGTACCCGCGGGGGGGCGGGAGAGACCCAGTACTTC.

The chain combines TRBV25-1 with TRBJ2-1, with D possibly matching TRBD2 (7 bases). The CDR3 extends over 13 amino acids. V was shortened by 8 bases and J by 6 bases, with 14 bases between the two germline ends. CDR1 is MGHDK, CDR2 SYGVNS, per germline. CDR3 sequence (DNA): TGTGCCAGCCTGGGGGGGCGCGGCAATGAGCAGTTCTTC. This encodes CASLGGRGNEQFF.

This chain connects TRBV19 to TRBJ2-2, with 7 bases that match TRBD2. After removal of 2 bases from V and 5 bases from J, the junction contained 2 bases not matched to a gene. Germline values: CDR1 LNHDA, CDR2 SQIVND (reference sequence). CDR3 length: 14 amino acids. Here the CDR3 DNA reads TGTGCCAGTAGTATAAGGGAGGGGACCGGGGAGCTGTTTTTT. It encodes CASSIREGTGELFF.

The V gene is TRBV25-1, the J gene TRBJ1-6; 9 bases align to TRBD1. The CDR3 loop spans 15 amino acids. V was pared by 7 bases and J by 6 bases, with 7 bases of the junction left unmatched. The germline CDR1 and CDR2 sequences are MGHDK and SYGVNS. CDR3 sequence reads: CASTRDREGNSPLHF. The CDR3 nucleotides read TGTGCCAGCACTAGGGACAGGGAGGGTAATTCACCCCTCCACTTT.

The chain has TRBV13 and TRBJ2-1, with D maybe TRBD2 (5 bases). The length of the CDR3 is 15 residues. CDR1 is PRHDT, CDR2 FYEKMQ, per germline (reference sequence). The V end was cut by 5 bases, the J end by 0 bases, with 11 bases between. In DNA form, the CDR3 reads TGTGCCAGCAGCCTCCGGGAAAGCTCCTACAATGAGCAGTTCTTC. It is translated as CASSLRESSYNEQFF.

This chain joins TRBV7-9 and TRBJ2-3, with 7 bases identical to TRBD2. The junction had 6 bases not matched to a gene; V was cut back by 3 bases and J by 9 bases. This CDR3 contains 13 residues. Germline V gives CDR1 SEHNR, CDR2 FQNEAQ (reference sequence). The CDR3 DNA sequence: TGTGCCAGCAGCTTTTCCGGCGGGGGAACGCAGTATTTT. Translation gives CASSFSGGGTQYF.

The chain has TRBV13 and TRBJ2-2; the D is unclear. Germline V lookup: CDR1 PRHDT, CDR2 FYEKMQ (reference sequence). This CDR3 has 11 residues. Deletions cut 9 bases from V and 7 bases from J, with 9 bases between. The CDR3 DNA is TGTGCCAGTTCACTCGTCGGGGAGCTGTTTTTT. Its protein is CASSLVGELFF.

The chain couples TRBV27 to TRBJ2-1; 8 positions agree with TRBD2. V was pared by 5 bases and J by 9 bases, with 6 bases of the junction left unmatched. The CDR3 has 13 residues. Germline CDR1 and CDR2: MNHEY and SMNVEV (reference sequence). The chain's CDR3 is CASSRREEGEQFF. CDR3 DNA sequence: TGTGCCAGCAGTAGGCGGGAGGAAGGTGAGCAGTTCTTC.

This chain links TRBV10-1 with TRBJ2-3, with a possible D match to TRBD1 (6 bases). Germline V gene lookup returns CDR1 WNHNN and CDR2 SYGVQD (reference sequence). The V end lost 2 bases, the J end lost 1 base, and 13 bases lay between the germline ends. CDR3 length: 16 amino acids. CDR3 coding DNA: TGCGCCAGCAGTGAGCTCAGGGGCCTTGGCACAGATACGCAGTATTTT. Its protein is CASSELRGLGTDTQYF.

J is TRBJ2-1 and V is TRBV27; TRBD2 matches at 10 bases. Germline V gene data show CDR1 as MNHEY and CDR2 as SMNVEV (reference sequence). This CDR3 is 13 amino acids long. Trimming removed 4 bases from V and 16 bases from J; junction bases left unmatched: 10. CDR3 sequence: CASSSSGRGRAFF. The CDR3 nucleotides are TGTGCCAGCAGTTCTAGCGGGAGAGGCCGGGCATTCTTC.

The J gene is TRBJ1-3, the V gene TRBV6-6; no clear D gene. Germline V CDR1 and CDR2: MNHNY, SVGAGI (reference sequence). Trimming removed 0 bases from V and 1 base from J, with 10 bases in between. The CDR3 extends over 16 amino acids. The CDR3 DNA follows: TGTGCCAGCAGTTACTCGGCGGCGTTTTCTGGAAACACCATATATTTT. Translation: CASSYSAAFSGNTIYF.

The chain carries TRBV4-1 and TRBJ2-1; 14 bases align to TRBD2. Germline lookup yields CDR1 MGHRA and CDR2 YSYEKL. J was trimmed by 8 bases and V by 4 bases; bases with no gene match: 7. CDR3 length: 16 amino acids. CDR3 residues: CASSPLGLAGGDEQFF. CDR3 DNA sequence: TGCGCCAGCAGCCCATTAGGACTAGCGGGAGGAGATGAGCAGTTCTTC.

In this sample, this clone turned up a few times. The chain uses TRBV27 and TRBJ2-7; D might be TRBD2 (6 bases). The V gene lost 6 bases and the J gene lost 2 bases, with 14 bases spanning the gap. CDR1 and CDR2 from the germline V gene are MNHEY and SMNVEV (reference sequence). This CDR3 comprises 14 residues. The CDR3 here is CASSPGSRPYEQYF. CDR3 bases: TGTGCCAGCAGCCCCGGGAGCCGCCCCTACGAGCAGTACTTC.

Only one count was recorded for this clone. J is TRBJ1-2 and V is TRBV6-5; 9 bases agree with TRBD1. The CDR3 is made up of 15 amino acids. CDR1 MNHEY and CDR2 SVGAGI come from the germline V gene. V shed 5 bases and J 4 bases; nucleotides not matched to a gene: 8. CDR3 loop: CASSPRQGVIYGYTF. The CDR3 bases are TGTGCCAGCAGTCCCAGACAGGGGGTGATCTATGGCTACACCTTC.

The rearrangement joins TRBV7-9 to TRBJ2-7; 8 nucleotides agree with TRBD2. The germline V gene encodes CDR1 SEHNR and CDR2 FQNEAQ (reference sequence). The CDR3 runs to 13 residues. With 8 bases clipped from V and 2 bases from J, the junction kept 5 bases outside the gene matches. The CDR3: CASGREGTYEQYF. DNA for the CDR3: TGTGCCAGCGGTCGGGAGGGAACCTACGAGCAGTACTTC.